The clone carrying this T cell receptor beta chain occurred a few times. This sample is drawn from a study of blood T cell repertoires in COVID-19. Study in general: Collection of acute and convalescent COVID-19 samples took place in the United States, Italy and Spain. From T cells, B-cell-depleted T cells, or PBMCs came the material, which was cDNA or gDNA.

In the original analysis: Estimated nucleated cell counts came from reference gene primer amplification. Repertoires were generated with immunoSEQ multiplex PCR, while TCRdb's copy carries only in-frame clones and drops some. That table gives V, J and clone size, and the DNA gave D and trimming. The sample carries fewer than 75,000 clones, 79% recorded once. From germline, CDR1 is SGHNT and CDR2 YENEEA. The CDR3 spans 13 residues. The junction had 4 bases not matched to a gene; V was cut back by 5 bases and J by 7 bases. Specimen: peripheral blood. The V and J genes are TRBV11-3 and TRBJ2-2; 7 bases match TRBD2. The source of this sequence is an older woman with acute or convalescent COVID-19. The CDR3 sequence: CASSPREGGELFF. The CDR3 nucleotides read TGTGCCAGCAGCCCCAGGGAGGGCGGGGAGCTGTTTTTT.